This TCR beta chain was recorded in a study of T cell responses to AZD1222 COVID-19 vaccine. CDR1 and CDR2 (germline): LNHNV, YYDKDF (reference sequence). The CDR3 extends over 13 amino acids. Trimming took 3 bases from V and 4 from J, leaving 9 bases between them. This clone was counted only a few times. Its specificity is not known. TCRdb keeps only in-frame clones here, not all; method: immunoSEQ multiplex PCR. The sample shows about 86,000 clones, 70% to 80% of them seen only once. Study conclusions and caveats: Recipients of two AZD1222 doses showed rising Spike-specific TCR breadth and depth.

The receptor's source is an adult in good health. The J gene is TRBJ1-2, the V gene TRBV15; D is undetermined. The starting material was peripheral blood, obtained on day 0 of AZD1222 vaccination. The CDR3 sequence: CATSSADTYGYTF. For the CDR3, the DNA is TGTGCCACCAGCAGTGCTGACACCTATGGCTACACCTTC.